This TCR beta chain was recorded in a study of cytomegalovirus exposure and HLA in healthy donors. General study results and limits: It was in a later analysis that TCR association rates were seen to vary by HLA locus, highest for DRB1 and lowest for HLA-C. While the bulk of TCR sequences proved rare, some public TCRs turned up in many donors.

Notes on this clone: Its cognate antigen is unknown.

The V and J ends lost 3 bases and 3 bases respectively, with 6 bases between them. The CDR3 sequence is 13 residues long. From germline, CDR1 is SNHLY and CDR2 FYNNEI. PCR used 60 Vbeta primers and 13 Jbeta primers. Assay used: immunoSEQ multiplex PCR; TCRdb lists only in-frame clones, some missing. The sample table includes more than 95,000 clones. V gene TRBV2 combines with J gene TRBJ2-1; a weak D match, TRBD2 (6 bases). The origin of this receptor is a man aged 18-30 years in good health and CMV-seronegative. Sample: PBMCs. The CDR3 spells CASSETSYNEQFF. CDR3 in DNA: TGTGCCAGCAGTGAGACTAGCTACAATGAGCAGTTCTTC.